This T cell receptor (beta chain) was retrieved from a study of CD8+ T cells in alopecia areata. Across the study: Oral tofacitinib, 5 to 10 mg twice daily, was given in an open-label trial. Study-wide results and caveats: Scalp clonality and expanded CD8+ clones among the top 100 were significantly decreased by tofacitinib.

Comments on this clone: Antigen unknown.

CDR3 length: 14 amino acids. Deletions cut 0 bases from V and 4 bases from J, with 10 bases between. Germline V CDR1 and CDR2: SGHRS, YFSETQ. Once RNA had been extracted, it was reverse transcribed into cDNA to act as the sequencing template. Assay: immunoSEQ multiplex PCR; the TCRdb copy retains only in-frame clones and omits some. The sample carries about 76,000 clones, roughly 66% recorded once. The treatment here: oral pan-JAK inhibitor, 5-10 mg twice daily. The sample here was CD8+ T cells sorted from blood, taken at week 24, from a patient treated with tofacitinib. V usage is TRBV5-1 and J usage is TRBJ1-2; D not resolved. This receptor was obtained from a human donor with alopecia areata. CDR3 amino acids: CASSLDIRGYGYTF. The CDR3 DNA follows: TGCGCCAGCAGCTTGGATATCCGGGGCTATGGCTACACCTTC.